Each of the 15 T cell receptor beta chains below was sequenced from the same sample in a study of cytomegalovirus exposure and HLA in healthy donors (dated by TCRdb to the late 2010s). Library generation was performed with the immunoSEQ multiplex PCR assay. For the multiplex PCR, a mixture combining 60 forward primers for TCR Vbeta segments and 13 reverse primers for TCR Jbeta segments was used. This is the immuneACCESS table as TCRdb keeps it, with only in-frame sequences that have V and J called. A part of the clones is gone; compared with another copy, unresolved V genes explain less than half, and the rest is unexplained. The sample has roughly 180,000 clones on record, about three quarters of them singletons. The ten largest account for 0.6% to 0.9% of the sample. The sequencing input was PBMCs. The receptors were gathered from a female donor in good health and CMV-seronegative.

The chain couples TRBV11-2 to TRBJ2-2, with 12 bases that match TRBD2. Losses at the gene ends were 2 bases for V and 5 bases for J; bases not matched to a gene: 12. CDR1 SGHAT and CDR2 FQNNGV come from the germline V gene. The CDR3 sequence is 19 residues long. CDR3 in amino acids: CASSLFGLAGRRGTGELFF. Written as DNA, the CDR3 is TGTGCCAGCAGCTTATTTGGACTAGCGGGAAGGCGAGGTACCGGGGAGCTGTTTTTT.

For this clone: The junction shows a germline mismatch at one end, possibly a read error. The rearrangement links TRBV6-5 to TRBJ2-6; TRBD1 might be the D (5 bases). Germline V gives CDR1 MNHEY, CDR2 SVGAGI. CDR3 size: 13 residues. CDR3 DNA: TGTGCCAGCAGCCACTCTGGGGCCAACGGCCTGACTTTC. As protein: CASSHSGANGLTF.

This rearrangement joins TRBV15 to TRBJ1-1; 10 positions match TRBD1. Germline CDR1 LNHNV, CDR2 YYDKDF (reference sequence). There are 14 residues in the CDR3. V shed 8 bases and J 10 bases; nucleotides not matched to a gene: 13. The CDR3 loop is CATQMDRGAVIAFF. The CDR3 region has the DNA TGTGCCACCCAGATGGACAGGGGGGCTGTTATAGCTTTCTTT.

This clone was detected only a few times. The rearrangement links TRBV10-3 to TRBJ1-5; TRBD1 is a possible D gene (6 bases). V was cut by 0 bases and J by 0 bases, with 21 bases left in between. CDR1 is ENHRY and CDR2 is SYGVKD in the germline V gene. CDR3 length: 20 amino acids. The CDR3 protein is CAISESIAGEHSYSNQPQHF. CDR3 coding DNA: TGTGCCATCAGTGAGTCGATTGCAGGGGAACACTCATATAGCAATCAGCCCCAGCATTTT.

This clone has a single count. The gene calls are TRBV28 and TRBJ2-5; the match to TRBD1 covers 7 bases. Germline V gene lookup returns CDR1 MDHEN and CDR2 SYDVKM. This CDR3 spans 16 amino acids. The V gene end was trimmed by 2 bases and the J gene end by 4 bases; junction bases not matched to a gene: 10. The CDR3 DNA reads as TGTGCCAGCAGTTTACCATACAGGGGATTGGGAGAGACCCAGTACTTC. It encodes CASSLPYRGLGETQYF.

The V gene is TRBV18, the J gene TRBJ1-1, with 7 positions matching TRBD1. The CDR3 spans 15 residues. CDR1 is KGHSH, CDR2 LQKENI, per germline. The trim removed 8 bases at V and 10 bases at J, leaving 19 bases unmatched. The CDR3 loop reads CASRTGSSADVAAFF. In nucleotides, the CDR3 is TGTGCCAGCCGGACAGGTTCCTCGGCCGACGTCGCAGCTTTCTTT.

The CDR3 protein is CASSLAKQGRSGANVLTF. The CDR3 bases are TGCGCCAGCAGCTTGGCCAAGCAGGGCCGCTCTGGGGCCAACGTCCTGACTTTC. This chain joins TRBV5-1 and TRBJ2-6; a weak D match, TRBD1 (5 bases). V shed 0 bases and J shed 0 bases, with 13 bases lying between them. The CDR3 contains 18 residues. Germline V gives CDR1 SGHRS, CDR2 YFSETQ.

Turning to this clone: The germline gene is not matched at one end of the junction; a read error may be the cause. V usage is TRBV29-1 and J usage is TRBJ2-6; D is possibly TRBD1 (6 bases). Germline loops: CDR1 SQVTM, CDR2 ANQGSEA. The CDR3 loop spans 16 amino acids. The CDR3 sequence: CSVYTEDRAGANGLTF. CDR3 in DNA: TGCAGCGTGTACACAGAAGATAGGGCAGGGGCCAACGGCCTGACTTTC.

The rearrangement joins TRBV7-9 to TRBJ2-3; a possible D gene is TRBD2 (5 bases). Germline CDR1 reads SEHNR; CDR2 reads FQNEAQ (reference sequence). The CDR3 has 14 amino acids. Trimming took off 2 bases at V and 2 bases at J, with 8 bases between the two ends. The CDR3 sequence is CASSLRRATDTQYF. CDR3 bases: TGTGCCAGCAGCTTAAGGCGGGCCACAGATACGCAGTATTTT.

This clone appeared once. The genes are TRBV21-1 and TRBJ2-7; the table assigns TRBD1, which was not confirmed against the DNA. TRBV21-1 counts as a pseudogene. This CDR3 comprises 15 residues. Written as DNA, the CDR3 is TGTGCCAGCAGCAAAAATAAGGGACATAACTACGAGCAGTACTTC. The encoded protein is CASSKNKGHNYEQYF.

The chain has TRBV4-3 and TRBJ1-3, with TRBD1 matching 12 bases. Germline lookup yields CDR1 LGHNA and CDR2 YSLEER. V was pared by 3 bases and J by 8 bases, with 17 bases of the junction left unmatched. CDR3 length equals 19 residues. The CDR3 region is CASSQDRDRGRRRGDTIYF. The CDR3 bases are TGCGCCAGCAGCCAGGACCGGGACAGGGGGCGCAGGAGGGGGGACACCATATATTTT.

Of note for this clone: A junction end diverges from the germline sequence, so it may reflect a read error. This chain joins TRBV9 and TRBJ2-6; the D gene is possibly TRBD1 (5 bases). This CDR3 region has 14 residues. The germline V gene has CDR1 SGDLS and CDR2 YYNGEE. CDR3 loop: CASSALSGANGLTF. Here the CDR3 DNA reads TGTGCCAGCAGCGCTCTCTCTGGGGCCAACGGCCTGACTTTC.

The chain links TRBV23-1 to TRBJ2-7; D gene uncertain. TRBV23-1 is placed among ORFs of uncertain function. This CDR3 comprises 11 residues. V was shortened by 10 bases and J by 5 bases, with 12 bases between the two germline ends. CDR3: CATYSYNEQYF. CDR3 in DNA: TGCGCCACGTATAGCTATAACGAGCAGTACTTC.

CDR3: CASKKTAGGEAYEQYF. The CDR3 coding sequence is TGCGCCAGCAAAAAAACCGCGGGAGGGGAGGCCTACGAGCAGTACTTC. The rearrangement uses TRBV10-2 and TRBJ2-7; TRBD2 agrees at 9 bases. Germline V gene lookup returns CDR1 WSHSY and CDR2 SAAADI. The CDR3 loop spans 16 amino acids. J was trimmed by 2 bases and V by 7 bases; bases with no gene match: 12.

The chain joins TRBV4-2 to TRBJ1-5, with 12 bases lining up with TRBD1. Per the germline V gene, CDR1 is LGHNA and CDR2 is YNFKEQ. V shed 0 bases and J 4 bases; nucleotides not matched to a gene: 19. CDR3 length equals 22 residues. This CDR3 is CASSQDVTGTGGSVVLNQPQHF. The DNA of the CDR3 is TGTGCCAGCAGCCAAGACGTGACCGGGACAGGGGGCTCAGTTGTATTGAATCAGCCCCAGCATTTT.